The 30 T cell receptor beta chains below come from one sample, sequenced in a study of CD8+CD57+ T cells in acquired aplastic anemia. The study profiled TCR beta VDJ and CDR3 using genomic DNA as template. TCRdb itself ran the reads through MiXCR, one entry per CDR3 protein. The repertoire holds about 170,000 distinct CDR3 sequences, about three fifths seen once, with less than 55% in the top ten. The sequencing input was sorted CD4+, CD8+, or CD8+CD57+ T cells (not recorded which) from PBMCs. These receptors all stem from a human donor in good health.

The chain combines TRBV2 with TRBJ2-7; weak D call: TRBD1 (6 bases). Trimming removed 4 bases at V and 6 bases at J, with 13 bases between. CDR3 length equals 13 residues. In germline, CDR1 is SNHLY, CDR2 FYNNEI. This CDR3 reads CASSGGGGGEQYF. Written as DNA, the CDR3 is TGTGCCAGCAGTGGAGGGGGTGGAGGCGAGCAGTACTTC.

DNA for the CDR3: TGTGCCAGCAGCGGGGCCCATACGCGCCCCTACGAGCAGTACTTC. Amino acid sequence: CASSGAHTRPYEQYF. This chain uses TRBV28 with TRBJ2-7; D is possibly TRBD1 or TRBD2 (5 bases each). The ends were cut back, 6 bases at V and 2 bases at J, with 17 bases in the middle. The length of the CDR3 is 15 residues. Per germline, CDR1 MDHEN and CDR2 SYDVKM. Variable domain in full (rest from reference TRBV28 and TRBJ2-7): DVKVTQSSRYLVKRTGEKVFLECVQDMDHENMFWYRQDPGLGLRLIYFSYDVKMKEKGDIPEGYSVSREKKERFSLILESASTNQTSMYLCASSGAHTRPYEQYFGPGTRLTVT.

This chain connects TRBV7-3 to TRBJ2-5; D not resolved. There are 13 residues in the CDR3. CDR1 is SGHTA and CDR2 is FQGTGA in the germline V gene. V lost 3 bases and J 1 base, leaving 6 bases between the germline ends. The CDR3 bases are TGTGCCAGCAGCTTTGGGTCCCAAGAGACCCAGTACTTC. Residues: CASSFGSQETQYF.

This clonotype appeared many times. The chain links TRBV5-6 to TRBJ2-7; D call uncertain. The germline CDR1 and CDR2 sequences are SGHDT and YYEEEE. The CDR3 is made up of 13 amino acids. V gave up 0 bases and J gave up 5 bases, with 9 bases separating them. The CDR3 sequence: CASSLGWPHEQYF. Here the CDR3 DNA reads TGTGCCAGCAGCTTGGGTTGGCCCCACGAGCAGTACTTC. Full variable domain (outside the CDR3, taken from reference TRBV5-6 and TRBJ2-7): DAGVTQSPTHLIKTRGQQVTLRCSPKSGHDTVSWYQQALGQGPQFIFQYYEEEERQRGNFPDRFSGHQFPNYSSELNVNALLLGDSALYLCASSLGWPHEQYFGPGTRLTVT.

The chain is built from TRBV2 and TRBJ2-7; D uncertain. The germline V gene has CDR1 SNHLY and CDR2 FYNNEI. The V gene lost 1 base and the J gene lost 5 bases, with 6 bases spanning the gap. The CDR3 extends over 12 amino acids. CDR3 sequence: CASSEGTDEQYF. CDR3 DNA sequence: TGTGCCAGCAGTGAAGGTACGGACGAGCAGTACTTC.

This clonotype was recorded many times. The genes are TRBV9 and TRBJ2-5; tentatively, D is TRBD2 (5 bases). The length of the CDR3 is 14 residues. Germline V gene lookup returns CDR1 SGDLS and CDR2 YYNGEE. The V and J ends lost 4 bases and 3 bases respectively, with 13 bases between them. The CDR3 sequence is CASSPLSREETQYF. The CDR3 coding sequence is TGTGCCAGCAGCCCTCTATCGCGGGAAGAGACCCAGTACTTC.

V and J are TRBV2 and TRBJ1-5, with D perhaps TRBD1 (5 bases). The CDR3 extends over 15 amino acids. With 4 bases removed from V and 3 bases from J, the gap between germline ends came to 13 bases. Germline CDR1 SNHLY, CDR2 FYNNEI. CDR3 DNA sequence: TGTGCCAGCAGTGGAGCAGGGAGGTCCAATCAGCCCCAGCATTTT. This sequence encodes CASSGAGRSNQPQHF.

V usage is TRBV18 and J usage is TRBJ1-6; tentatively, D is TRBD1 (5 bases). With 1 base removed from V and 11 bases from J, the gap between germline ends came to 12 bases. Germline CDR1 is KGHSH and CDR2 is LQKENI. The CDR3 covers 14 residues. The CDR3 sequence: CASSPRGAEAPLHF. For the CDR3, the DNA is TGTGCCAGCTCACCACGTGGGGCTGAGGCACCCCTCCACTTT.

This chain connects TRBV9 to TRBJ1-1; 8 nucleotides line up with TRBD1. J was trimmed by 1 base and V by 4 bases; bases with no gene match: 12. CDR1 and CDR2 from the germline V gene are SGDLS and YYNGEE. This CDR3 spans 17 amino acids. The CDR3 nucleotides read TGTGCCAGCAGCCCGAGGGGGATGGACAGGGCGAACACTGAAGCTTTCTTT. It specifies CASSPRGMDRANTEAFF.

The chain uses TRBV6-1 and TRBJ2-7; 8 bases agree with TRBD2. Germline CDR1 is MNHNS and CDR2 is SASEGT. The V and J ends lost 6 bases and 3 bases, in that order; junction bases with no gene match: 4. The CDR3 has 13 amino acids. The CDR3 loop is CASSFTSGYEQYF. As DNA, the CDR3 is TGTGCCAGCAGCTTTACTAGCGGCTACGAGCAGTACTTC.

This chain connects TRBV20-1 to TRBJ1-1; D gene unclear. Germline CDR1 reads DFQATT; CDR2 reads SNEGSKA (reference sequence). This CDR3 is 13 amino acids long. V was shortened by 7 bases and J by 1 base, with 13 bases between the two germline ends. In nucleotides, the CDR3 is TGCAGTGGCCTCAACGACGGGAACACTGAAGCTTTCTTT. Translating gives CSGLNDGNTEAFF.

In this sample, this clonotype turned up many times. The gene calls are TRBV25-1 and TRBJ1-1, with D possibly matching TRBD1 (6 bases). Between the trimmed V and J ends, which lost 2 bases and 4 bases, there was a span of 14 bases. CDR1 and CDR2 from the germline V gene are MGHDK and SYGVNS. This CDR3 contains 15 residues. This CDR3 is CASSELRTESTEAFF. Written as DNA, the CDR3 is TGTGCCAGCAGTGAACTCCGGACAGAAAGCACTGAAGCTTTCTTT.

J is TRBJ1-1 and V is TRBV7-9; maybe TRBD1 (6 bases). Germline V CDR1 and CDR2: SEHNR, FQNEAQ (reference sequence). The CDR3 runs to 11 residues. Trimming removed 9 bases from V and 6 bases from J, with 11 bases in between. In nucleotides, the CDR3 is TGTGCCAGTAACAGGGAAGCTGAAGCTTTCTTT. Translating gives CASNREAEAFF.

The chain carries TRBV24-1 and TRBJ1-1, with 9 bases lining up with TRBD1. CDR1 is KGHDR, CDR2 SFDVKD, per germline. The CDR3 is made up of 15 amino acids. Trimming removed 2 bases from V and 3 bases from J; junction bases left unmatched: 3. The CDR3 bases are TGTGCCACCAGTGATTCGAGACAGGGGGACACTGAAGCTTTCTTT. It yields the protein CATSDSRQGDTEAFF.

About this clonotype itself: At one end, the junction sequence differs from germline, possibly due to a read error. The chain employs TRBV9 and TRBJ2-5; the match to TRBD2 covers 8 bases. Germline assignment: CDR1 SGDLS and CDR2 YYNGEE. The CDR3 covers 14 residues. The CDR3 DNA is TGCGCCAGCAGCCCCGGGGGGGGATGGGAGACCCAGTACTTC. Translation gives CASSPGGGWETQYF.

For this clonotype: This may be a read error: a much more frequent sequence differs by one nucleotide. The CDR3 does not close with the conserved phenylalanine or tryptophan, likely indicating a read error. V gene TRBV6-5 combines with J gene TRBJ2-1, with a possible D match to TRBD1 (6 bases). Germline CDR1 reads MNHEY; CDR2 reads SVGAGI. V lost 5 bases and J lost 5, with 16 bases in between. The CDR3 spans 15 residues. The CDR3 DNA is TGTGCCAGCAGTACTAGGGCAGGGGCGGACAATGAGCAGTTCCTC. Amino acids: CASSTRAGADNEQFL.

J is TRBJ1-6 and V is TRBV7-2, with D unresolved. The germline CDR1 and CDR2 sequences are SGHTA and FQGNSA. This CDR3 has 13 amino acids. Trimming removed 2 bases at V and 10 bases at J, with 9 bases between. The CDR3 DNA follows: TGTGCCAGCAGCTTATGGGCGCGATCACCCCTCCACTTT. It yields the protein CASSLWARSPLHF.

The chain uses TRBV19 and TRBJ2-5; D is perhaps TRBD2 (6 bases). Germline assignment: CDR1 LNHDA and CDR2 SQIVND (reference sequence). The V end was cut by 7 bases, the J end by 4 bases, with 10 bases between. The CDR3 contains 12 residues. The CDR3: CASIGGPETQYF. CDR3 nucleotides: TGTGCCAGTATCGGGGGTCCAGAGACCCAGTACTTC.

Worth noting for this clonotype: A much larger clone is a single base away; this may be a read error. The CDR3 bases are TGTGTCTGGGCTCTTTCAGCGGGACACGAGCAGTACTTC. Translating it yields CVWALSAGHEQYF. The gene calls are TRBV29-1 and TRBJ2-7, with 7 bases identical to TRBD2. Looked up from germline, CDR1 is SQVTM and CDR2 is ANQGSEA. This CDR3 spans 13 amino acids.

The V and J genes are TRBV7-8 and TRBJ1-6; D might be TRBD1 (5 bases). Per germline, CDR1 SGHVS and CDR2 FQNEAQ. Trimming shortened V by 1 base and J by 9 bases, and 13 bases separated the two germline ends. The CDR3 is 15 amino acids. The chain's CDR3 is CASSLEPGRISPLHF. The DNA for the CDR3 is TGTGCCAGCAGCTTAGAGCCAGGGAGAATTTCACCCCTCCACTTT. The full variable domain, rest sourced from reference TRBV7-8 and TRBJ1-6, is GAGVSQSPRYKVAKRGQDVALRCDPISGHVSLFWYQQALGQGPEFLTYFQNEAQLDKSGLPSDRFFAERPEGSVSTLKIQRTQQEDSAVYLCASSLEPGRISPLHFGNGTRLTVT.

V is TRBV25-1 and J is TRBJ1-4; D perhaps matches TRBD1 (6 bases). The CDR3 is 14 amino acids. Germline values: CDR1 MGHDK, CDR2 SYGVNS. Trimming pared 6 bases from V and 4 bases from J, leaving 12 bases between. CDR3 nucleotides: TGTGCCAGCAGCCCGGACAGCAGTAATGAAAAACTGTTTTTT. Protein sequence: CASSPDSSNEKLFF.

This clonotype was seen at least ten times. The chain uses TRBV9 and TRBJ2-5, with D perhaps matching TRBD2 (7 bases). This CDR3 is 18 amino acids long. V lost 4 bases to trimming and J lost 0 bases, with 22 bases between them. CDR1 and CDR2 from the germline V gene are SGDLS and YYNGEE. CDR3: CASSTPLRGGGHQETQYF. CDR3 in DNA: TGTGCCAGCAGCACCCCCTTAAGGGGGGGAGGACACCAAGAGACCCAGTACTTC.

V is TRBV27 and J is TRBJ1-5; TRBD1 is a possible D gene (5 bases). The CDR3 contains 13 residues. Trimming stripped 2 bases from V and 9 bases from J, with 11 bases between. The V gene's germline CDR1 is MNHEY and CDR2 SMNVEV (reference sequence). CDR3 nucleotide sequence: TGTGCCAGCAGTTTACAGGGAAGCCGGCCCCAGCATTTT. As protein: CASSLQGSRPQHF.

The CDR3 here is CASGGGASSGETQYF. The CDR3 DNA sequence: TGCGCCAGCGGCGGGGGGGCTAGTTCCGGAGAGACCCAGTACTTC. The rearrangement links TRBV5-1 to TRBJ2-5; 9 bases map to TRBD2. Germline V lookup: CDR1 SGHRS, CDR2 YFSETQ. The V gene end was trimmed by 7 bases and the J gene end by 4 bases; junction bases not matched to a gene: 11. This CDR3 is built from 15 residues.

The chain is built from TRBV20-1 and TRBJ2-5; D is perhaps TRBD2 (5 bases). Per the germline V gene, CDR1 is DFQATT and CDR2 is SNEGSKA (reference sequence). Trimming stripped 6 bases from V and 5 bases from J, with 19 bases between. This CDR3 comprises 14 residues. The DNA for the CDR3 is TGCAGTGCCGGGCGCGGGTCCCCGAGGGAGACCCAGTACTTC. Translating gives CSAGRGSPRETQYF.

The J gene is TRBJ2-3, the V gene TRBV10-3, with TRBD1 as a possible D gene (6 bases). Germline V gene data show CDR1 as ENHRY and CDR2 as SYGVKD. The V end lost 5 bases, the J end lost 0 bases, and 9 bases lay between the germline ends. The CDR3 consists of 14 residues. CDR3 residues: CAISTGTSTDTQYF. In nucleotides, the CDR3 is TGTGCCATCAGTACAGGGACAAGCACAGATACGCAGTATTTT.

As to this clonotype: Here the CDR3 omits its conserved ending phenylalanine or tryptophan, so a read error is the likely source. This rearrangement joins TRBV4-3 to TRBJ2-3; TRBD1 matches at 8 bases. The CDR3 loop spans 15 amino acids. CDR1 is LGHNA and CDR2 is YSLEER in the germline V gene. V shed 1 base and J 2 bases; nucleotides not matched to a gene: 2. The CDR3 sequence: CASSQGQGYTDTQYV. The DNA of the CDR3 is TGCGCCAGCAGCCAAGGACAGGGGTACACAGATACGCAGTATGTT.

The chain employs TRBV19 and TRBJ2-1; TRBD2 aligns across 7 bases. The CDR3 consists of 14 residues. V lost 5 bases to trimming and J lost 7 bases; unmatched junction nucleotides: 8. Germline lookup yields CDR1 LNHDA and CDR2 SQIVND (reference sequence). The CDR3 is CASSLRTSVNEQFF. The CDR3, as DNA: TGTGCCAGTAGTCTGCGAACTAGCGTGAATGAGCAGTTCTTC.

The chain recombines TRBV5-1 with TRBJ1-6; D uncertain. Trimming pared 5 bases from V and 0 bases from J, leaving 15 bases between. The CDR3 covers 17 residues. In germline, CDR1 is SGHRS, CDR2 YFSETQ. CDR3 bases: TGCGCCAGCAGTTCACATTCCCCGAGCTCCTATAATTCACCCCTCCACTTT. It codes for CASSSHSPSSYNSPLHF.

V is TRBV5-1 and J is TRBJ1-2; D possibly corresponds to TRBD1 (6 bases). V was shortened by 0 bases and J by 8 bases, with 14 bases between the two germline ends. Germline V gene sequence: CDR1 SGHRS, CDR2 YFSETQ. The CDR3 sequence is 14 residues long. CDR3 protein: CASSLEAGAWGYTF. CDR3 nucleotide sequence: TGCGCCAGCAGCTTGGAGGCAGGGGCTTGGGGCTACACCTTC.